These T cell receptor beta chains were read from a single sample in a study of T cell repertoires and HLA-DP antigens. The antigens of these receptors remain unknown. Repertoires were generated with immunoSEQ multiplex PCR, while TCRdb's copy carries only in-frame clones and drops some. The table has approximately 90,000 clones, approximately 86% seen once. The specimen was CD4+ T cells from PBMCs. The source is a man in his fifties in good health and CMV-seronegative. The CDR3 runs from the conserved cysteine through the conserved F or W. D genes are given only for firm matches. Clone size is stated in some rows and not others, as once, few, many or a class when expanded.

j_call d_call v_call clone_size cdr3_length cdr3_nt cdr3_aa
TRBJ2-7 TRBD2 TRBV15 - 20 TGTGCCACCAGCAGAGAGCCGAACGGTGGACTAGCGGGAGTCCCCTACGAGCAGTACTTC CATSREPNGGLAGVPYEQYF
TRBJ2-7 - TRBV4-1 - 16 TGCGCCAGCAGCCAAGCCCCCCGGGACTTAAACTACGAGCAGTACTTC CASSQAPRDLNYEQYF
TRBJ2-5 - TRBV14 - 15 TGTGCCAGCAGCCAAGTCTTGGGCCCCCAAGAGACCCAGTACTTC CASSQVLGPQETQYF
TRBJ2-5 - TRBV7-2 - 11 TGTGCCAGCAGCTTCATAGGACAGCAGTACTTC CASSFIGQQYF
TRBJ1-2 TRBD1 TRBV18 - 14 TGTGCCACCCAGACGGACAGGGAGAACTATGGCTACACCTTC CATQTDRENYGYTF
TRBJ1-2 TRBD1 TRBV28 - 15 TGTGCCAGCAGTGGGACAGCTCGAGATGTCTATGGCTACACCTTC CASSGTARDVYGYTF
TRBJ1-2 TRBD1 TRBV28 - 15 TGTGCCAGCATCCACCGGGACAGAAAAAACTATGGCTACACCTTC CASIHRDRKNYGYTF
TRBJ2-7 - TRBV7-7 - 13 TGTGCTAGCAGCTTAGTTCGGGCGGGCGAGCAGTACTTC CASSLVRAGEQYF
TRBJ1-1 - TRBV6-4 once 15 TGTGCCAGCAGTGACTCTCGGGGCCTCATCACTGAAGCTTTCTTT CASSDSRGLITEAFF
TRBJ1-6 - TRBV2 - 12 TGTGCCAGCAGACAGAATAATTCACCCCTCCACTTT CASRQNNSPLHF
TRBJ2-1 - TRBV9 once 11 TGTGCCAGCAGCGAGGGGAATGAGCAGTTCTTC CASSEGNEQFF
TRBJ1-6 TRBD1 TRBV30 - 15 TGTGCCTGGAGTGGGCGACAGGGGAGTAATTCACCCCTCCACTTT CAWSGRQGSNSPLHF
TRBJ2-3 TRBD2 TRBV27 - 15 TGTGCCAGCAGCCTCAGCGGGGGGGCGGGAGATACGCAGTATTTT CASSLSGGAGDTQYF
TRBJ2-1 - TRBV5-1 - 15 TGCGCCAGCAGCGGGGACGGACCCTCCTACAATGAGCAGTTCTTC CASSGDGPSYNEQFF
TRBJ1-2 - TRBV25-1 - 14 TGTGCCAGCAGTCTACCAGGAGCTAACTATGGCTACACCTTC CASSLPGANYGYTF
TRBJ1-5 TRBD1 TRBV18 few 17 TGTGCCAGCTCCCGGGACAGTCCTGGGACAGGGAATCAGCCCCAGCATTTT CASSRDSPGTGNQPQHF
TRBJ1-3 - TRBV6-1 - 15 TGTGCCAGCAATCTTGCTCTAATGGCCGGAAACACCATATATTTT CASNLALMAGNTIYF
TRBJ1-5 - TRBV7-2 - 16 TGTGCCAGCAGCTTACGTGGGAATTCTGGCAATCAGCCCCAGCATTTT CASSLRGNSGNQPQHF
TRBJ1-1 - TRBV28 - 14 TGTGCCAGCAGCCCTTTGGGGCCGGGCATTGAAGCTTTCTTT CASSPLGPGIEAFF
TRBJ1-1 - TRBV5-4 - 16 TGTGCCAGCAGCTTGGCACACCAAACCCCGAACACTGAAGCTTTCTTT CASSLAHQTPNTEAFF
TRBJ1-3 - TRBV19 - 14 TGTGCCAGTAGGACTACTGCCTCTGGAAACACCATATATTTT CASRTTASGNTIYF
TRBJ2-5 TRBD1 TRBV5-1 - 14 TGCGCCAGCAACCCCGAAGGGGGCTTGGAGACCCAGTACTTC CASNPEGGLETQYF
TRBJ1-4 TRBD1 TRBV4-1 few 15 TGCGCCAGCAGCCAGCCGGGACAGGGGACTGAAAAACTGTTTTTT CASSQPGQGTEKLFF
TRBJ2-7 - TRBV19 - 14 TGTGCCAGTAGCCCACTGGACAGCACCTACGAGCAGTACTTC CASSPLDSTYEQYF
TRBJ2-1 TRBD2 TRBV11-3 - 16 TGTGCCAGCAGCTTAGTAGGACTAGCGGGAGGCAATGAGCAGTTCTTC CASSLVGLAGGNEQFF
TRBJ2-1 TRBD2 TRBV4-2 - 13 TGTGCCAGCAGCCAGGGAGCGGGGGAGGGTCGGTTCTTC CASSQGAGEGRFF
TRBJ1-6 - TRBV2 - 15 TGTGCCAGCCGCCCGGGGGGACCTGGGTCATCACCCCTCCACTTT CASRPGGPGSSPLHF
TRBJ1-5 - TRBV9 once 16 TGTGCCAGCAGCGTAGATGTGGGGCAGAGCAATCAGCCCCAGCATTTT CASSVDVGQSNQPQHF
TRBJ2-3 - TRBV21-1 few 18 TGTGCCAGCAGCAAATCGGCTAGCGGGAGGACCCACACAGATACGCAGTATTTT CASSKSASGRTHTDTQYF
TRBJ2-5 TRBD2 TRBV5-1 - 16 TGCGCCAGCAGCTTGGGAGGGCTAGCGGGAGTAGAGACCCAGTACTTC CASSLGGLAGVETQYF
TRBJ2-1 - TRBV14 few 16 TGTGCCAGCAGCCACCTAGCATCCACATCCCACAATGAGCAGTTCTTC CASSHLASTSHNEQFF
TRBJ2-7 - TRBV30 once 12 TGTGCCTGGAGCGGTGGACTCTACGAGCAGTACTTC CAWSGGLYEQYF
TRBJ2-6 TRBD2 TRBV28 - 16 TGTGCCAGTAAGACTAGCGGGAGTGGTGGGGCCAACGTCCTGACTTTC CASKTSGSGGANVLTF
TRBJ2-5 - TRBV10-3 - 12 TGTGCCATCAGTGAAAGACAAGAGACCCAGTACTTC CAISERQETQYF
TRBJ1-1 - TRBV28 - 13 TGTGCCAGCCATGAGAAGAGCCGGACTGAAGCTTTCTTT CASHEKSRTEAFF
TRBJ2-2 - TRBV18 - 16 TGTGCCAGCTCACCACTTTACAGGAAGAACACCGGGGAGCTGTTTTTT CASSPLYRKNTGELFF
TRBJ2-7 TRBD1 TRBV5-1 - 15 TGCGCCAGCAGCTTTGGAGACAGGGGAAGCCACGAGCAGTACTTC CASSFGDRGSHEQYF
TRBJ1-4 TRBD1 TRBV6-1 - 16 TGTGCCAGCAGTGCCAATACAGGGGCGAGTAGTGAAAAACTGTTTTTT CASSANTGASSEKLFF
TRBJ2-3 TRBD2 TRBV7-2 once 16 TGTGCCAGCAGAAGGACTAGCGGGTTTAGCACAGATACGCAGTATTTT CASRRTSGFSTDTQYF
TRBJ1-2 TRBD1 TRBV4-1 once 11 TGTGCCAGCAGCCGGGACAGAGCCTTTCACTTC CASSRDRAFHF
TRBJ1-4 - TRBV5-7 - 16 TGTGCCAGCAGCATTAACAGGGACGGCCCGGATGAAAAACTGTTTTTT CASSINRDGPDEKLFF
TRBJ2-1 TRBD1 TRBV5-4 - 13 TGTGCCAGCAGCTGGGACAGTCCAAATGAGCAGTTCTTC CASSWDSPNEQFF
TRBJ1-3 - TRBV7-8 once 14 TGTGCCAGCAGCTTACACAGGACGAGAAACACCATATATTTT CASSLHRTRNTIYF
TRBJ2-1 TRBD2 TRBV5-4 - 15 TGTGCCAGCACTAGCGGGGGGGCGGTCTACAATGAGCAGTTCTTC CASTSGGAVYNEQFF
TRBJ1-3 TRBD1 TRBV5-4 - 16 TGTGCCAGCAGTCAGGGGGCGCCGGACTATGGAAACACCATATATTTT CASSQGAPDYGNTIYF